The text below deals with one TCR beta chain. Its antigen is unidentified. V was clipped by 6 bases and J by 1 base, with 7 bases between them. Germline CDR1 and CDR2: MNHNS and SASEGT. The CDR3 loop spans 13 amino acids. This entry is derived from a study of T cell repertoires in cytomegalovirus infection. Study overall: CMV infection and matching HLA type were both indicated by public TCR beta signatures. General study findings and limits: CMV-specific HLA-C-restricted TCR beta clonotypes dominated the ex vivo response. Totalled public TCR beta family frequency picked out people who carried CMV plus the relevant HLA.

TCRdb re-called the reads through MiXCR, storing one row per CDR3 protein. The sample has about 450,000 distinct CDR3 sequences; under 40% are singletons. The J gene is TRBJ1-5, the V gene TRBV6-1, with unresolved D. Source material: PBMCs. This TCR was recovered from a human donor in good health (CMV status not recorded). Some clones in this sample may be carry-over from other donors' samples. The CDR3 here is CASRVRSNQPQHF. The CDR3, as DNA: TGTGCCAGCAGGGTTCGGAGCAATCAGCCCCAGCATTTT.